This is a list of T cell receptor beta chains from one sample in a study of T cell repertoires in cytomegalovirus infection. MiXCR, run by TCRdb on the reads, gives a single entry per CDR3 protein. The sample shows fewer than 300,000 distinct CDR3 sequences, over 20% of them seen only once. The specimen sequenced was PBMCs. These receptors all come from a human donor in good health (CMV status not recorded). Some clones in this sample may be carry-over from other donors' samples. Both conserved end residues are part of each CDR3. The D gene is left open where the match is weak. The size entry is marked missing in some rows and otherwise reads once, few, many or a size class.

V gene	CDR3 length	J gene	clone size	D gene	CDR3 protein	CDR3 DNA
TRBV7-2	15	TRBJ1-5	.	TRBD1	CASSSGQGDDQPQHF	TGTGCCAGCAGTTCCGGACAGGGGGACGATCAGCCCCAGCATTTT
TRBV20-1	13	TRBJ2-1	.	TRBD2	CSARDPSGSLSFF	TGCAGTGCTAGAGACCCTAGCGGGAGTTTGTCGTTCTTC
TRBV11-2	21	TRBJ2-6	.	TRBD1	CASIPTGKLDRVPSGANVLTF	TGTGCCAGCATCCCCACGGGCAAGTTGGACAGGGTACCGTCTGGGGCCAACGTCCTGACTTTC
TRBV29-1	13	TRBJ2-3	once	TRBD2	CSVGGSGTDTQYF	TGCAGCGTGGGAGGGAGTGGGACAGATACGCAGTATTTT
TRBV11-2	14	TRBJ1-4	many	.	CASSLDGTNEKLFF	TGTGCCAGCAGCCTCGACGGGACTAATGAAAAACTGTTTTTT
TRBV6-1	16	TRBJ2-1	many	TRBD2	CASRAPGLAGVGEQFF	TGTGCCAGCAGGGCCCCGGGACTAGCGGGAGTGGGTGAGCAGTTCTTC
TRBV5-1	15	TRBJ2-3	.	TRBD2	CASSLEGGGTDTQYF	TGCGCCAGCAGCTTGGAGGGAGGGGGCACAGATACGCAGTATTTT
TRBV28	17	TRBJ2-5	many	.	CASSTRLLLTDQETQYF	TGTGCCAGCAGTACGAGATTATTGCTCACGGATCAAGAGACCCAGTACTTC
TRBV7-2	16	TRBJ2-5	many	TRBD2	CASSLMLAGALETQYF	TGTGCCAGCAGCTTAATGCTAGCGGGAGCTTTGGAGACCCAGTACTTC
TRBV7-8	14	TRBJ1-3	many	.	CASSLAGTGNTIYF	TGTGCCAGCAGCTTAGCGGGGACTGGAAACACCATATATTTT
TRBV12-3/TRBV12-4	16	TRBJ2-5	few	.	CASSLATVLGQETQYF	TGTGCCAGCAGTTTAGCGACGGTCCTTGGGCAAGAGACCCAGTACTTC
TRBV30	12	TRBJ2-1	few	.	CAWSDRGHEQFF	TGTGCCTGGAGTGACCGGGGCCATGAGCAGTTCTTC
TRBV20-1	13	TRBJ1-1	.	.	CSADLAAYSEAFF	TGCAGTGCCGACCTCGCCGCCTACTCTGAAGCTTTCTTT
TRBV7-2	16	TRBJ2-3	.	TRBD2	CASSLVGLAGEDTQYF	TGTGCCAGCAGCTTAGTCGGACTAGCGGGAGAAGATACGCAGTATTTT
TRBV4-1	13	TRBJ2-2	many	.	CASSRGAPGELFF	TGCGCCAGCAGCCGGGGGGCGCCCGGGGAGCTGTTTTTT
TRBV19	15	TRBJ1-6	.	.	CASSVTGQWNSPLHF	TGTGCCAGTAGTGTTACGGGACAATGGAATTCACCCCTCCACTTT
TRBV28	16	TRBJ1-3	.	.	CASSKRGGSSGNTIYF	TGTGCCAGCAGCAAGAGAGGGGGAAGCTCTGGAAACACCATATATTTT
TRBV11-2	14	TRBJ1-6	.	.	CASSPTRAGSPLHF	TGTGCCAGCAGCCCGACTAGGGCAGGGTCACCCCTCCACTTT
TRBV5-1	14	TRBJ1-3	few	.	CASSYGTSGNTIYF	TGCGCCAGCAGCTACGGGACTTCAGGAAACACCATATATTTT
TRBV10-2	12	TRBJ2-1	.	.	CASSEGLNEQFF	TGCGCCAGCAGTGAAGGGTTAAATGAGCAGTTCTTC
TRBV7-6	14	TRBJ2-1	.	TRBD2	CASSLVGLANEQFF	TGTGCCAGCAGCTTAGTGGGACTAGCTAATGAGCAGTTCTTC
TRBV29-1	14	TRBJ1-1	.	.	CSVGFGTGNTEAFF	TGCAGCGTTGGGTTCGGTACAGGGAACACTGAAGCTTTCTTT
TRBV2	13	TRBJ1-5	.	.	CASSSGENQPQHF	TGTGCCAGCAGTTCAGGGGAAAATCAGCCCCAGCATTTT
TRBV12-3/TRBV12-4	19	TRBJ2-1	.	TRBD2	CASSPSGLAGGPGYKEQFF	TGTGCCAGCAGTCCCTCGGGACTAGCGGGAGGGCCCGGGTACAAGGAGCAGTTCTTC
TRBV7-2	13	TRBJ1-2	.	.	CASSFSGADGYTF	TGTGCCAGCAGCTTTTCAGGGGCGGATGGCTACACCTTC
TRBV12-3/TRBV12-4	16	TRBJ2-7	many	TRBD2	CASSPRGGGIIYEQYF	TGTGCCAGCAGCCCCCGCGGCGGGGGGATCATCTACGAGCAGTACTTC
TRBV7-6	13	TRBJ1-1	.	TRBD1	CASSLTQGVEAFF	TGTGCCAGCAGCTTAACCCAGGGGGTTGAAGCTTTCTTT
TRBV20-1	13	TRBJ2-7	few	.	CSARAYSLYEQYF	TGCAGTGCTAGAGCTTACAGCTTGTACGAGCAGTACTTC
TRBV11-2	12	TRBJ2-7	.	.	CASSLALLEQYF	TGTGCCAGCAGCTTAGCGCTTCTGGAGCAGTACTTC
TRBV20-1	14	TRBJ1-5	few	.	CSASDGTLNQPQHF	TGCAGTGCTAGTGATGGGACACTCAATCAGCCCCAGCATTTT
TRBV29-1	16	TRBJ2-7	few	.	CSVEVASGGEIYEQYF	TGCAGCGTTGAGGTGGCTTCAGGAGGCGAAATCTACGAGCAGTACTTC
TRBV12-3/TRBV12-4	12	TRBJ1-4	.	.	CTSSVDRGELFF	TGTACCAGCAGTGTCGATAGGGGGGAACTGTTTTTT
TRBV15	13	TRBJ1-6	few	.	CATSRDLQSPLHF	TGTGCCACCAGCAGAGATCTCCAGTCACCCCTCCACTTT
TRBV7-2	13	TRBJ1-2	many	TRBD1	CASSWTGPGGYTF	TGTGCCAGCAGCTGGACAGGGCCGGGTGGCTACACCTTC
TRBV19	14	TRBJ1-5	.	TRBD1	CASSLRTGDQPQHF	TGTGCCAGTAGTCTACGGACAGGGGATCAGCCCCAGCATTTT
TRBV19	13	TRBJ1-5	.	.	CASSMRTDQPQHF	TGTGCCAGTAGTATGAGGACGGATCAGCCCCAGCATTTT
TRBV7-2	13	TRBJ1-1	many	.	CASSPAGRDRAFF	TGTGCCAGCAGCCCAGCGGGCCGGGACCGAGCTTTCTTT
TRBV6-2/TRBV6-3	16	TRBJ2-7	.	.	CASSYGWRDDTYEQYF	TGTGCCAGCAGTTACGGGTGGCGGGACGACACCTACGAGCAGTACTTC
TRBV2	14	TRBJ2-1	.	TRBD2	CASSEGGGWGEQFF	TGTGCCAGCAGTGAAGGGGGAGGGTGGGGTGAGCAGTTCTTC
TRBV5-4	14	TRBJ2-1	.	TRBD2	CASSSSFSGKRQFF	TGTGCCAGCAGTTCCTCCTTTAGCGGGAAAAGGCAGTTCTTC
TRBV29-1	11	TRBJ2-5	.	.	CSISDQETQYF	TGCAGCATTAGCGACCAAGAGACCCAGTACTTC
TRBV11-2	14	TRBJ2-1	.	.	CASCRLGSYNEQFF	TGTGCCAGCTGTCGTCTCGGCTCCTACAATGAGCAGTTCTTC
TRBV7-6	15	TRBJ2-7	.	TRBD2	CASSLGGGLAYEQYF	TGTGCCAGCAGCTTAGGGGGAGGACTAGCCTACGAGCAGTACTTC
TRBV7-4	14	TRBJ1-2	.	.	CASSPAGPIVGYTF	TGTGCCAGCAGCCCCGCCGGGCCAATTGTTGGCTACACCTTC
TRBV11-2	17	TRBJ2-2	many	TRBD2	CASSLNPGAGYTGELFF	TGTGCCAGCAGCTTAAACCCGGGAGCGGGGTACACCGGGGAGCTGTTTTTT
TRBV11-2	15	TRBJ1-3	.	.	CASRLISGSGNTIYF	TGTGCCAGCAGACTAATCAGTGGATCTGGAAACACCATATATTTT
TRBV7-9	11	TRBJ2-7	few	.	CASRTVSEQYF	TGTGCCAGCAGAACGGTATCCGAGCAGTACTTC
TRBV6-5	16	TRBJ1-3	many	.	CASSYYSRTSGNTIYF	TGTGCCAGCAGTTACTACTCCCGTACCTCTGGAAACACCATATATTTT
TRBV20-1	13	TRBJ1-4	.	.	CSARAGGNEKLFF	TGCAGTGCTAGAGCCGGCGGGAATGAAAAACTGTTTTTT
TRBV7-9	12	TRBJ1-1	.	.	CASSLTATEAFF	TGTGCCAGCAGCTTAACGGCCACTGAAGCTTTCTTT
TRBV7-2	14	TRBJ1-4	.	.	CASSLSSGREKLFF	TGTGCCAGCAGCTTATCGTCAGGAAGGGAAAAACTGTTTTTT
TRBV15	15	TRBJ2-5	few	TRBD2	CATSLFSGGAETQYF	TGTGCCACCAGCCTCTTTAGCGGGGGGGCTGAGACCCAGTACTTC
TRBV24-1	16	TRBJ2-2	few	.	CATSDFGQGRAGELFF	TGTGCCACCAGTGATTTCGGTCAGGGTCGCGCCGGGGAGCTGTTTTTT
TRBV7-2	15	TRBJ2-7	few	TRBD2	CASSLGGGSSYEQYF	TGTGCCAGCAGCTTAGGCGGGGGGAGCTCCTACGAGCAGTACTTC
TRBV14	20	TRBJ1-1	many	TRBD1	CASSQDVGAGGNSLNTEAFF	TGTGCCAGCAGCCAAGATGTGGGGGCAGGGGGAAATTCCCTGAACACTGAAGCTTTCTTT